Listed here are 14 T cell receptor beta chains from one sample, sequenced in a study of response to subunit inactivated influenza vaccine. TCRdb itself ran the RT-PCR reads through MiXCR, one entry per CDR3 protein. The sample carries more than 600,000 distinct CDR3 sequences, roughly 18% recorded once. The sample in question was PBMCs from blood, obtained about 5 days after vaccination. These receptors originate from a man in his fifties or sixties who received an inactivated influenza vaccine.

This clonotype was seen many times. The rearrangement links TRBV12-3 or TRBV12-4 to TRBJ2-7; the D gene could be TRBD1 or TRBD2 (6 bases each). The CDR3 sequence is 14 residues long. Between the trimmed V and J ends, which lost 5 bases and 3 bases, there was a span of 14 bases. Written as DNA, the CDR3 is TGTGCCAGCAGTCTTTCCGGGGGCCACTACGAGCAGTACTTC. Its protein product is CASSLSGGHYEQYF.

This clonotype was detected only a few times. The rearrangement uses TRBV9 and TRBJ2-7, with 9 bases fitting TRBD1. V shed 0 bases, J shed 4 bases, and the junction held 5 bases outside the gene matches. The CDR3 is 15 residues long. The germline V gene has CDR1 SGDLS and CDR2 YYNGEE. CDR3 residues: CASSVADRGTYEQYF. In DNA, the CDR3 is TGTGCCAGCAGCGTAGCTGACAGGGGGACTTACGAGCAGTACTTC.

The rearrangement joins TRBV7-9 to TRBJ1-1; D not certain. The V and J ends lost 3 bases and 11 bases respectively, with 10 bases between them. Germline V gene data show CDR1 as SEHNR and CDR2 as FQNEAQ (reference sequence). The CDR3 runs to 11 residues. The CDR3 is CASSFGIEAFF. DNA of the CDR3: TGTGCCAGCAGCTTCGGGATCGAGGCTTTCTTT.

The rearrangement joins TRBV7-6 to TRBJ2-3; D is ambiguous. The CDR3 length is 11 residues. The germline V gene has CDR1 SGHVS and CDR2 FNYEAQ. V lost 8 bases, J lost 7 bases, and 10 bases lay in between. The CDR3 is CASGTMHTQYF. As DNA, the CDR3 is TGTGCCAGCGGAACAATGCATACGCAGTATTTT.

The chain links TRBV7-2 to TRBJ1-2; maybe TRBD1 (5 bases). There are 14 residues in the CDR3. Germline loops: CDR1 SGHTA, CDR2 FQGNSA. V lost 5 bases to trimming and J lost 6 bases, with 16 bases between them. This chain's CDR3 is CASSRLTAADGYTF. CDR3 coding DNA: TGTGCCAGCAGCAGATTGACAGCCGCCGATGGCTACACCTTC.

This clonotype was counted between two and nine times. The DNA of the CDR3 is TGTGCCAGCAGCCTAGGTAGCGGGAGAGAGCAGTTCTTC. It codes for CASSLGSGREQFF. This chain joins TRBV14 and TRBJ2-1; 9 bases are a match to TRBD2. The germline gives CDR1 SGHDN, CDR2 FVKESK. The trim removed 4 bases at V and 10 bases at J, leaving 5 bases unmatched. The CDR3 runs to 13 residues.

The gene calls are TRBV5-6 and TRBJ1-2; D call uncertain. V shed 4 bases and J shed 4 bases, with 17 bases lying between them. Germline CDR1 is SGHDT and CDR2 is YYEEEE. The CDR3 is 15 amino acids. This chain's CDR3 is CASSPPGRRGYGYTF. The CDR3 region has the DNA TGTGCCAGCAGCCCCCCTGGCAGACGAGGCTATGGCTACACCTTC.

The chain couples TRBV20-1 to TRBJ2-5, with 13 bases aligning to TRBD2. The CDR3 covers 16 residues. Per the germline V gene, CDR1 is DFQATT and CDR2 is SNEGSKA (reference sequence). The CDR3 sequence: CSVNRPGLAGQETQYF. CDR3 bases: TGCAGCGTAAACAGACCGGGACTAGCGGGGCAAGAGACCCAGTACTTC.

This clonotype has only a few counts. J is TRBJ2-3 and V is TRBV7-2, with D uncertain. Germline V CDR1 and CDR2: SGHTA, FQGNSA. The CDR3 covers 12 residues. Trimming cost V 5 bases and J 7 bases, with 10 bases left between them. DNA for the CDR3: TGTGCCAGCAGCCCCCGACCGTATACGCAGTATTTT. Translating gives CASSPRPYTQYF.

The chain joins TRBV4-1 to TRBJ2-5, with 10 bases that match TRBD1. This CDR3 is 16 amino acids long. Germline CDR1 and CDR2: MGHRA and YSYEKL. Germline trimming cut 4 bases from V and 1 base from J; bases unmatched to any gene: 6. The CDR3 spells CASSRLRDRGQETQYF. The CDR3 DNA follows: TGCGCCAGCAGCCGCCTCCGGGACAGGGGCCAAGAGACCCAGTACTTC.

In this sample, this clonotype turned up a few times. An end of the junction differs from the germline gene, which may be a read error. The chain couples TRBV7-2 to TRBJ2-7, with TRBD2 as a possible D gene (6 bases). The length of the CDR3 is 16 residues. Germline assignment: CDR1 SGHTA and CDR2 FQGNSA. The CDR3 here is CASSLAGTGFAYEQYF. CDR3 sequence (DNA): TGTGCCAGCAGCCTAGCCGGGACTGGGTTCGCCTACGAGCAGTACTTC.

This clonotype has more than one count but fewer than ten. The rearrangement links TRBV6-2 or TRBV6-3 to TRBJ1-2; no firm D call. CDR1 is MNHEY, CDR2 SVGEGT, per germline. V was cut by 7 bases and J by 8 bases, with 17 bases left in between. The CDR3 is made up of 13 amino acids. CDR3 amino acids: CASTQPGTDGYTF. DNA of the CDR3: TGTGCCAGCACCCAGCCTGGAACAGACGGCTACACCTTC.

The J gene is TRBJ1-2, the V gene TRBV4-2, with 8 bases fitting TRBD1. The CDR3 covers 13 residues. The trim removed 4 bases at V and 4 bases at J, leaving 2 bases unmatched. Germline CDR1 is LGHNA and CDR2 is YNFKEQ. CDR3 region: CASSRGTGYGYTF. The CDR3 coding sequence is TGTGCCAGCAGCCGCGGGACAGGCTATGGCTACACCTTC.

This clonotype was counted once. The rearrangement joins TRBV20-1 to TRBJ2-1, with D tentatively TRBD1 (6 bases). The CDR3 is made up of 16 amino acids. The ends were cut back, 0 bases at V and 6 bases at J, with 18 bases in the middle. Germline assignment: CDR1 DFQATT and CDR2 SNEGSKA (reference sequence). The CDR3 DNA is TGCAGTGCTAGAGACAGGGGAAGGGGTTATTTCAATGAGCAGTTCTTC. Translating gives CSARDRGRGYFNEQFF.